This note documents a single T cell receptor beta chain sequence. Its antigen is not known. Axillary draining lymph nodes of breast cancer patients supplied the node samples. From the multiplex PCR reads, TCRdb called clonotypes with MiXCR, one entry per CDR3 protein. The table has more than 100,000 distinct CDR3 sequences, under 25% seen once. This entry comes from a study of breast tumors, draining lymph nodes, adjacent tissues. Study-level points and caveats: Most tumor T cells seemingly derive from lymph node, then expand in tumor.

Germline trimming cut 2 bases from V and 5 bases from J; bases unmatched to any gene: 14. Germline V gene sequence: CDR1 MDHEN, CDR2 SYDVKM. CDR3 length: 18 amino acids. The specimen sequenced was axillary lymph node tissue. This receptor was taken from a female donor with breast cancer. Some clones in this sample may be carry-over from other donors' samples. The chain combines TRBV28 with TRBJ2-1; TRBD1 agrees at 8 bases. The DNA for the CDR3 is TGTGCCAGCAGTTTACCCCCGGTCAGGGGGCCAAGGGACAATGAGCAGTTCTTC. This gives the protein CASSLPPVRGPRDNEQFF.